The entry below describes one TCR beta chain. The CDR3 consists of 15 residues. V gave up 6 bases and J gave up 0 bases, with 15 bases separating them. Germline V CDR1 and CDR2: MDHEN, SYDVKM. Profiling relied on immunoSEQ multiplex PCR, and the TCRdb table lists in-frame clones only, not all of them. The table lists 20,000 to 25,000 clones, around nine tenths of them singletons. The sample comes from a study of blood T cell repertoires in COVID-19. The sequenced sample was peripheral blood. This TCR was sampled from a human donor with active COVID-19. The donor label of this sample is uncertain. J is TRBJ2-7 and V is TRBV28; the D gene is possibly TRBD1 (6 bases). CDR3 loop: CASSPGQYSSYEQYF. DNA of the CDR3: TGTGCCAGCAGCCCCGGACAGTATTCCTCCTACGAGCAGTACTTC.